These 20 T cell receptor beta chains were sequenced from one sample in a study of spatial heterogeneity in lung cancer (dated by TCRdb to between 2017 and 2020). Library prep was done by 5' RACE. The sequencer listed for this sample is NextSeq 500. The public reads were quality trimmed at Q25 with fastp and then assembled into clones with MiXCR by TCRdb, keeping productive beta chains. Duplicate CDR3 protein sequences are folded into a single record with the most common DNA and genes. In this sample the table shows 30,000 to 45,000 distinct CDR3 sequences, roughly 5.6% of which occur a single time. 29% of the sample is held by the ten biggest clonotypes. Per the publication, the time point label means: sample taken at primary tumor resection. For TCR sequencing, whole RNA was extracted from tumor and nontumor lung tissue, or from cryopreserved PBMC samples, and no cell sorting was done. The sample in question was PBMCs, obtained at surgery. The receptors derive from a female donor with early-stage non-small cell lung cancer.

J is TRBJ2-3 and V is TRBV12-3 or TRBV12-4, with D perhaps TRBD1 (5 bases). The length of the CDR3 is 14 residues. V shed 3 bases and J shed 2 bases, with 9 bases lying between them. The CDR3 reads CASSLRTFTDTQYF. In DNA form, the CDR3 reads TGTGCCAGCAGTTTGAGGACATTCACAGATACGCAGTATTTT.

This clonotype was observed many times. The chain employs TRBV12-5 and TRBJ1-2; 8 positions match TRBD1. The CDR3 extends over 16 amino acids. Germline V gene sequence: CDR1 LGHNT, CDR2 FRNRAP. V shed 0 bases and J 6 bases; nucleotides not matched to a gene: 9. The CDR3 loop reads CASGLVLGQGLHGYTF. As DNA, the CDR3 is TGTGCTAGTGGTTTGGTACTTGGACAGGGTCTTCATGGCTACACCTTC.

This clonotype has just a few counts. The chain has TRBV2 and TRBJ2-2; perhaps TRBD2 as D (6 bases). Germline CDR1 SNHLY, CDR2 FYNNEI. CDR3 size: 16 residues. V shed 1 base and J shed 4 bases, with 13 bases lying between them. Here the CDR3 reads CASSEGGRGITGELFF. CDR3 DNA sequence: TGTGCCAGCAGTGAAGGAGGGCGCGGGATCACCGGGGAGCTGTTTTTT.

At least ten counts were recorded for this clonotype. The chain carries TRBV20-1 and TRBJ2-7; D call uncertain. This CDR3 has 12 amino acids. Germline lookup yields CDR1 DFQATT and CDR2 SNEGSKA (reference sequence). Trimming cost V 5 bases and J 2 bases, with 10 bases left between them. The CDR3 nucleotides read TGCAGTGCTCCGGGTTTAGCCTACGAGCAGTACTTC. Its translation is CSAPGLAYEQYF.

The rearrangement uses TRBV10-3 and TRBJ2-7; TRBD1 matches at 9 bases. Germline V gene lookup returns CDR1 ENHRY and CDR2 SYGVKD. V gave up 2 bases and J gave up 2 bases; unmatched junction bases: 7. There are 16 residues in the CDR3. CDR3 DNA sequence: TGTGCCATCAGTGAGCTGGGGGGGACAGGGACCTACGAGCAGTACTTC. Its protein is CAISELGGTGTYEQYF.

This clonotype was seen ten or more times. Written as DNA, the CDR3 is TGTGCCAGCAGTCGCGTCGTAGACGGCTACGAGCAGTACTTC. Its protein product is CASSRVVDGYEQYF. The V call is TRBV28, the J call TRBJ2-7; the D is unclear. Germline V gene data show CDR1 as MDHEN and CDR2 as SYDVKM. Trimming cost V 5 bases and J 3 bases, with 14 bases left between them. This CDR3 is 14 amino acids long. Complete variable domain (other parts from reference TRBV28 and TRBJ2-7): DVKVTQSSRYLVKRTGEKVFLECVQDMDHENMFWYRQDPGLGLRLIYFSYDVKMKEKGDIPEGYSVSREKKERFSLILESASTNQTSMYLCASSRVVDGYEQYFGPGTRLTVT.

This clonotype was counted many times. CDR3 nucleotides: TGCAGCGCAGAGAGGGTCAGCACAGATACGCAGTATTTT. Its protein is CSAERVSTDTQYF. The V and J genes are TRBV29-1 and TRBJ2-3; maybe TRBD2 (5 bases). V gave up 7 bases and J gave up 0 bases, with 11 bases separating them. Germline CDR1 reads SQVTM; CDR2 reads ANQGSEA. The CDR3 is 13 amino acids.

In nucleotides, the CDR3 is TGCAGTGCTATCCTAGGAGCTCGCTACACCTTC. Residues: CSAILGARYTF. V is TRBV20-1 and J is TRBJ1-2; D unresolved. The germline V gene encodes CDR1 DFQATT and CDR2 SNEGSKA (reference sequence). Trimming removed 4 bases at V and 9 bases at J, with 12 bases between. The CDR3 sequence is 11 residues long.

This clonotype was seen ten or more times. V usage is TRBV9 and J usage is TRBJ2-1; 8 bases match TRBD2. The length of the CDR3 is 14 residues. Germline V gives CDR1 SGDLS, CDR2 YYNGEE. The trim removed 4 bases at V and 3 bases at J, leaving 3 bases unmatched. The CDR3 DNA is TGTGCCAGCAGCTTGACTAGCGACTACAATGAGCAGTTCTTC. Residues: CASSLTSDYNEQFF.

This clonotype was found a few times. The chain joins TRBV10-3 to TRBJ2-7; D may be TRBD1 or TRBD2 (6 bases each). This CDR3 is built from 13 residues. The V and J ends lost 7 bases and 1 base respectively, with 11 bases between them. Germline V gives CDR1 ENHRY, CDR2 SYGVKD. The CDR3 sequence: CAINPGASYEQYF. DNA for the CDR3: TGTGCCATCAATCCGGGGGCTTCCTACGAGCAGTACTTC.

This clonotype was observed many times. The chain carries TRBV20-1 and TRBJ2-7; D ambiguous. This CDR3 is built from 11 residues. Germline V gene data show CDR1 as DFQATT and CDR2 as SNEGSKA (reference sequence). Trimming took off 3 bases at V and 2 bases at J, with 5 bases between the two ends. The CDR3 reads CSASFPYEQYF. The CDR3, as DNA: TGCAGTGCTAGTTTTCCCTACGAGCAGTACTTC.

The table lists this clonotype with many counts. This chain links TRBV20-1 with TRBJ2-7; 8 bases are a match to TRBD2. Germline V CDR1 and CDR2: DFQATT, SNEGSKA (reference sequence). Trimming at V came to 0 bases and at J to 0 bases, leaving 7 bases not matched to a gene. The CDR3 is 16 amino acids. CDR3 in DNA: TGCAGTGCTAGAGATCCCGGGGGGGCGAGCTCCTACGAGCAGTACTTC. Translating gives CSARDPGGASSYEQYF.

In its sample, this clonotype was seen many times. The DNA of the CDR3 is TGCGCCAGCACCCTCTCGGGGCAGGCTTACGAGCAGTACTTC. It encodes CASTLSGQAYEQYF. The chain uses TRBV10-2 and TRBJ2-7; tentatively, D is TRBD1 or TRBD2 (5 bases each). The germline V gene has CDR1 WSHSY and CDR2 SAAADI. This CDR3 region has 14 residues. Trimming pared 7 bases from V and 4 bases from J, leaving 17 bases between.

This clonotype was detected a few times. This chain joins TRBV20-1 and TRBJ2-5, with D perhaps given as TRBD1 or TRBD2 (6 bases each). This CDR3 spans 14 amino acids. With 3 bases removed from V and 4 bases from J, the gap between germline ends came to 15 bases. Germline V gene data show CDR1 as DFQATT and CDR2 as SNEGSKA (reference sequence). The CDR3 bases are TGCAGTGCTAGCGCCGGGTCGGGGGCAGAGACCCAGTACTTC. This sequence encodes CSASAGSGAETQYF.

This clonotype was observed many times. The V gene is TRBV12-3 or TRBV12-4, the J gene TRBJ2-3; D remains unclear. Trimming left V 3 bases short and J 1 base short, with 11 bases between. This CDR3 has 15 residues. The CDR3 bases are TGTGCCAGCAGTTTTGCAGGTCTCGGCACAGATACGCAGTATTTT. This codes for CASSFAGLGTDTQYF.

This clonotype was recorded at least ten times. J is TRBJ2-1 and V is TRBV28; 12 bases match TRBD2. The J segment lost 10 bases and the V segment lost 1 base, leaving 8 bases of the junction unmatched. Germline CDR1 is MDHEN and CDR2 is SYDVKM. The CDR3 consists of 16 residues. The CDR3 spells CASSLLSSGRANEQFF. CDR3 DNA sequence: TGTGCCAGCAGTTTATTGTCTAGCGGGAGGGCTAACGAGCAGTTCTTC.

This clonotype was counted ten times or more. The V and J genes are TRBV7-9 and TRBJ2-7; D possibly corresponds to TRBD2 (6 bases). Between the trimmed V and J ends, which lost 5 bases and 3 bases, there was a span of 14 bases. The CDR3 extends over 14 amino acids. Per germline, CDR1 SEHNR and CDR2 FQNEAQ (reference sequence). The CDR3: CASSKPGRGYEQYF. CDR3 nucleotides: TGTGCCAGCAGCAAGCCCGGGAGAGGCTACGAGCAGTACTTC.

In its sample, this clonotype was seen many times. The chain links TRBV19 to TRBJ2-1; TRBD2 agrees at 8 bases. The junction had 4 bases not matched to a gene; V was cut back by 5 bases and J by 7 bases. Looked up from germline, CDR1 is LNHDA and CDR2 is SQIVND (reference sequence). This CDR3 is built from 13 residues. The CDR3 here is CASSLGGVNEQFF. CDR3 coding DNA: TGTGCCAGTAGTCTCGGGGGGGTGAATGAGCAGTTCTTC.

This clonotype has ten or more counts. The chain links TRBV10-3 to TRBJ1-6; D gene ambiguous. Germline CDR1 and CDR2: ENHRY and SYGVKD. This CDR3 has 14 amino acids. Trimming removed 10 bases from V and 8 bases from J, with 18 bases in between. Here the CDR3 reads CATQQSSRDSPLHF. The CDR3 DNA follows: TGTGCCACCCAACAGTCGTCGAGGGATTCACCCCTCCACTTT.

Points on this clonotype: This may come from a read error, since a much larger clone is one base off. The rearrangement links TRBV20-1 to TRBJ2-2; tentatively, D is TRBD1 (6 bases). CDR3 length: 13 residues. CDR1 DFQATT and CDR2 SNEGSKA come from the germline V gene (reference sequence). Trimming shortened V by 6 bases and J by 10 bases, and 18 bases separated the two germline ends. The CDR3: CSAQRQVPEELFF. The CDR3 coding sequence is TGCAGTGCCCAAAGACAGGTCCCCGAGGAGCTGTTTTTT.